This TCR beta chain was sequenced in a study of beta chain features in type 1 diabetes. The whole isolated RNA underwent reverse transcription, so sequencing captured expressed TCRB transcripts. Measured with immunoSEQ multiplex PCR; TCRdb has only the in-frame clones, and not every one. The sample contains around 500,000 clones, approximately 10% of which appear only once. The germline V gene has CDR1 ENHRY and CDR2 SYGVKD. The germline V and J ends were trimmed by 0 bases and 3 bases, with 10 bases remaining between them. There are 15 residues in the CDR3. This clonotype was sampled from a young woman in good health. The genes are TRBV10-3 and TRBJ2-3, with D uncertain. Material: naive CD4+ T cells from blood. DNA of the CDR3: TGTGCCATCAGTGAGTCTGGCCTAGTTACAGATACGCAGTATTTT. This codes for CAISESGLVTDTQYF.